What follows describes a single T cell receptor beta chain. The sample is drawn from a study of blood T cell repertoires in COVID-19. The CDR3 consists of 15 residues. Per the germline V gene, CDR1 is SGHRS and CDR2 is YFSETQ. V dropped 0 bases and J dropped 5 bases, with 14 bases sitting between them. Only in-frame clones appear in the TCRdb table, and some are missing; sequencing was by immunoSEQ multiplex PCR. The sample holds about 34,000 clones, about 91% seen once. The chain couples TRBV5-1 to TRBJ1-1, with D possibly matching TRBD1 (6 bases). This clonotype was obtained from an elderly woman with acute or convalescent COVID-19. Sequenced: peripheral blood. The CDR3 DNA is TGCGCCAGCAGCTTGGAAGCAGGGGCGAGGACTGAAGCTTTCTTT. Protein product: CASSLEAGARTEAFF.